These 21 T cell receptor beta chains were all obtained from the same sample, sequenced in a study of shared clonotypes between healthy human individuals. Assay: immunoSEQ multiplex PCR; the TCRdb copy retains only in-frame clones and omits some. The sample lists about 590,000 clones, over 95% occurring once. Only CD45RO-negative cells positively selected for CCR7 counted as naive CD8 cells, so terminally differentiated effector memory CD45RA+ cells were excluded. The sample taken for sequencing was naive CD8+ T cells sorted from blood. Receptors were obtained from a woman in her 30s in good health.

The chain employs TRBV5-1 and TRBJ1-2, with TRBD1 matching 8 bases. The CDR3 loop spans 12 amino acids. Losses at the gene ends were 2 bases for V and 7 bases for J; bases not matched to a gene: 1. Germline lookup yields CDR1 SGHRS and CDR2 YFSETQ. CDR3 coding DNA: TGCGCCAGCAGCTTAACAGGGGGTGGCTACACCTTC. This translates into CASSLTGGGYTF.

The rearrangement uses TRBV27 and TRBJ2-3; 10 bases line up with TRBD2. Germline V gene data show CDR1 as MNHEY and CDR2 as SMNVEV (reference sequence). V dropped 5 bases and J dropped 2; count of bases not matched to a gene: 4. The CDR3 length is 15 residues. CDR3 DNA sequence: TGTGCCAGCAGTGGGAGCGGGAGGGCCACAGATACGCAGTATTTT. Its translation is CASSGSGRATDTQYF.

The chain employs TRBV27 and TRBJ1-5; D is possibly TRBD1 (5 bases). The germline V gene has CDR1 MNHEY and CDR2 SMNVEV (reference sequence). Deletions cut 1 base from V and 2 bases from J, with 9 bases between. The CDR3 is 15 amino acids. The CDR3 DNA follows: TGTGCCAGCAGTTTATTAGGGGAACGCAATCAGCCCCAGCATTTT. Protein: CASSLLGERNQPQHF.

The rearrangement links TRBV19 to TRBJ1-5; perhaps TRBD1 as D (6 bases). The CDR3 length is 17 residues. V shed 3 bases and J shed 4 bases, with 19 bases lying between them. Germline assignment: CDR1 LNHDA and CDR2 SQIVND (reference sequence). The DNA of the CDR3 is TGTGCCAGTAGTATCGTCCCGGGGGCCTTGGGAAATCAGCCCCAGCATTTT. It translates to CASSIVPGALGNQPQHF.

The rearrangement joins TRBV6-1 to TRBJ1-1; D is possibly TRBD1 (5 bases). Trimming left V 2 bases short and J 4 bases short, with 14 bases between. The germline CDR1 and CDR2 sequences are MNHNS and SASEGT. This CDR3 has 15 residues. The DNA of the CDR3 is TGTGCCAGCAGTGAATGGGTAGCAGGGTTCACTGAAGCTTTCTTT. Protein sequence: CASSEWVAGFTEAFF.

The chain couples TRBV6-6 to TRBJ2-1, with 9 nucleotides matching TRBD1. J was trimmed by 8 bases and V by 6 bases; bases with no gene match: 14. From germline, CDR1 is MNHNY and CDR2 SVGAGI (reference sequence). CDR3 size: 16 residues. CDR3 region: CASRQNTGGGSDEQFF. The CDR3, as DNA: TGTGCCAGCAGACAAAACACAGGGGGCGGGTCCGATGAGCAGTTCTTC.

CDR3 bases: TGTGCCAGTCGAGAAAACACCGGGGAGCTGTTTTTT. It translates to CASRENTGELFF. The chain has TRBV28 and TRBJ2-2; D is unresolved. This CDR3 is 12 amino acids long. The V gene's germline CDR1 is MDHEN and CDR2 SYDVKM. V lost 9 bases and J lost 2, with 7 bases in between.

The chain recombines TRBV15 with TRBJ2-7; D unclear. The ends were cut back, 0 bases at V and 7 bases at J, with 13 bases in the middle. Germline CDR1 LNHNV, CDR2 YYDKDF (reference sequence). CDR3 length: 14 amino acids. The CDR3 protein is CATSRDQKGREQYF. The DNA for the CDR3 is TGTGCCACCAGCAGAGATCAAAAAGGCCGTGAGCAGTACTTC.

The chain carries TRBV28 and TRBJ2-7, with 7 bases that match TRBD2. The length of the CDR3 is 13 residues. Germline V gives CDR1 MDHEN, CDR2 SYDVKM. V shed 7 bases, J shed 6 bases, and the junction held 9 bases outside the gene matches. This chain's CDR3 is CASIGGSFREQYF. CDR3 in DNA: TGTGCCAGCATAGGCGGGAGTTTTCGCGAGCAGTACTTC.

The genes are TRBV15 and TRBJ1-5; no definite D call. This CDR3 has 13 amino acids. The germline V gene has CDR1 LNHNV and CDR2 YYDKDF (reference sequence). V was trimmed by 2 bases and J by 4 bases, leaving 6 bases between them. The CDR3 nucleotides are TGTGCCACCAGCAGACGAGGGAATCAGCCCCAGCATTTT. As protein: CATSRRGNQPQHF.

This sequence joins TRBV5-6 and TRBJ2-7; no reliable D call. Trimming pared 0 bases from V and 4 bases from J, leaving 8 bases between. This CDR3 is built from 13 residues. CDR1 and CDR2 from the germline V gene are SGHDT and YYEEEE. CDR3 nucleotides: TGTGCCAGCAGCTTGGCCGCAAGGTACGAGCAGTACTTC. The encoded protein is CASSLAARYEQYF.

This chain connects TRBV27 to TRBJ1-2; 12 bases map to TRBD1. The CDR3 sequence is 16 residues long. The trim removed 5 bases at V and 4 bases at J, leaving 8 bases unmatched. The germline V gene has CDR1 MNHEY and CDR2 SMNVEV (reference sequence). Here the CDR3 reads CASSPGTGGPIYGYTF. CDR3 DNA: TGTGCCAGCAGTCCCGGGACAGGGGGCCCCATCTATGGCTACACCTTC.

The CDR3 region is CASSLLSYEQYF. Written as DNA, the CDR3 is TGTGCCAGCAGCTTGCTCTCCTACGAGCAGTACTTC. The chain carries TRBV5-5 and TRBJ2-7; D is undetermined. Germline V gene lookup returns CDR1 SGHKS and CDR2 YYEKEE (reference sequence). Trimming removed 1 base from V and 0 bases from J, with 2 bases in between. The CDR3 runs to 12 residues.

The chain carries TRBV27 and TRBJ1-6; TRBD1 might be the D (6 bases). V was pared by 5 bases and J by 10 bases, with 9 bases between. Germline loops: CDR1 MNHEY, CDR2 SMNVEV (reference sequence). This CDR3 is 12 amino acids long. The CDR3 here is CASSTGSSPLHF. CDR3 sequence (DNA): TGTGCCAGCAGTACAGGGAGCTCACCCCTCCACTTT.

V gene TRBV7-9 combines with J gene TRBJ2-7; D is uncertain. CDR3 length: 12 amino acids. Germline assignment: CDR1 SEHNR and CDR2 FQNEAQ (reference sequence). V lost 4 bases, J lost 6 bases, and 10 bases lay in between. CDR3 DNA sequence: TGTGCCAGCAGCTCGCGTAGCCGCGAGCAGTACTTC. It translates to CASSSRSREQYF.

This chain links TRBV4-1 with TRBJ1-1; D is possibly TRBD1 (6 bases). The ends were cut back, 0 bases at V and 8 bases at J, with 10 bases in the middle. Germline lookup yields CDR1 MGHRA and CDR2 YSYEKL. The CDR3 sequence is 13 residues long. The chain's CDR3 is CASSQDRGVEAFF. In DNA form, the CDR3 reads TGCGCCAGCAGCCAAGACAGGGGAGTAGAAGCTTTCTTT.

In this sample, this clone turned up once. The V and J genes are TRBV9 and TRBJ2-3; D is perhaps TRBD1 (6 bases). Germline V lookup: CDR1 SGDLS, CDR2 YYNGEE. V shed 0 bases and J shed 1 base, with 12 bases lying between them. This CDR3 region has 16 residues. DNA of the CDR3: TGTGCCAGCAGCGTAGATCAGGGGCTGGGCACAGATACGCAGTATTTT. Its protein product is CASSVDQGLGTDTQYF. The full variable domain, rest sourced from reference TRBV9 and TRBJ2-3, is DSGVTQTPKHLITATGQRVTLRCSPRSGDLSVYWYQQSLDQGLQFLIQYYNGEERAKGNILERFSAQQFPDLHSELNLSSLELGDSALYFCASSVDQGLGTDTQYFGPGTRLTVL.

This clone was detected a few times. The chain's CDR3 is CASSPDGYNEQFF. The DNA of the CDR3 is TGTGCCAGTAGTCCCGACGGCTACAATGAGCAGTTCTTC. This chain uses TRBV19 with TRBJ2-1; D uncertain. This CDR3 is built from 13 residues. Germline CDR1 is LNHDA and CDR2 is SQIVND (reference sequence). V gave up 5 bases and J gave up 3 bases, with 8 bases separating them.

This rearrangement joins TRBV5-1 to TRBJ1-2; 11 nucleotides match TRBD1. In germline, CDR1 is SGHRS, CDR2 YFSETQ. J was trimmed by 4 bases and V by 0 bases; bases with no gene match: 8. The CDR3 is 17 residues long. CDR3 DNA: TGCGCCAGCAGCTTGGAATGGACAGGGGGCAATGGCTATGGCTACACCTTC. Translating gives CASSLEWTGGNGYGYTF.

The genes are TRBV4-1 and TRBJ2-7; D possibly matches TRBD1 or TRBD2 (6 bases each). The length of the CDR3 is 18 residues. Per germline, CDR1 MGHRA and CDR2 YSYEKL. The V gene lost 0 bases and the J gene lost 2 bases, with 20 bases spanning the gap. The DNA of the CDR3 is TGCGCCAGCAGCCAAGAGGGGGGCCGGGGAGGACACGCCTACGAGCAGTACTTC. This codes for CASSQEGGRGGHAYEQYF.

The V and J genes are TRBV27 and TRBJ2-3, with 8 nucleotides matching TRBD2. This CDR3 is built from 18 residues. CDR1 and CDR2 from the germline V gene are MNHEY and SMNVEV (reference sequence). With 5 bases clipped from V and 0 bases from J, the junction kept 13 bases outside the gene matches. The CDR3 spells CASSAELAGTTSTDTQYF. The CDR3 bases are TGTGCCAGCAGTGCTGAGCTAGCGGGTACAACTAGCACAGATACGCAGTATTTT.